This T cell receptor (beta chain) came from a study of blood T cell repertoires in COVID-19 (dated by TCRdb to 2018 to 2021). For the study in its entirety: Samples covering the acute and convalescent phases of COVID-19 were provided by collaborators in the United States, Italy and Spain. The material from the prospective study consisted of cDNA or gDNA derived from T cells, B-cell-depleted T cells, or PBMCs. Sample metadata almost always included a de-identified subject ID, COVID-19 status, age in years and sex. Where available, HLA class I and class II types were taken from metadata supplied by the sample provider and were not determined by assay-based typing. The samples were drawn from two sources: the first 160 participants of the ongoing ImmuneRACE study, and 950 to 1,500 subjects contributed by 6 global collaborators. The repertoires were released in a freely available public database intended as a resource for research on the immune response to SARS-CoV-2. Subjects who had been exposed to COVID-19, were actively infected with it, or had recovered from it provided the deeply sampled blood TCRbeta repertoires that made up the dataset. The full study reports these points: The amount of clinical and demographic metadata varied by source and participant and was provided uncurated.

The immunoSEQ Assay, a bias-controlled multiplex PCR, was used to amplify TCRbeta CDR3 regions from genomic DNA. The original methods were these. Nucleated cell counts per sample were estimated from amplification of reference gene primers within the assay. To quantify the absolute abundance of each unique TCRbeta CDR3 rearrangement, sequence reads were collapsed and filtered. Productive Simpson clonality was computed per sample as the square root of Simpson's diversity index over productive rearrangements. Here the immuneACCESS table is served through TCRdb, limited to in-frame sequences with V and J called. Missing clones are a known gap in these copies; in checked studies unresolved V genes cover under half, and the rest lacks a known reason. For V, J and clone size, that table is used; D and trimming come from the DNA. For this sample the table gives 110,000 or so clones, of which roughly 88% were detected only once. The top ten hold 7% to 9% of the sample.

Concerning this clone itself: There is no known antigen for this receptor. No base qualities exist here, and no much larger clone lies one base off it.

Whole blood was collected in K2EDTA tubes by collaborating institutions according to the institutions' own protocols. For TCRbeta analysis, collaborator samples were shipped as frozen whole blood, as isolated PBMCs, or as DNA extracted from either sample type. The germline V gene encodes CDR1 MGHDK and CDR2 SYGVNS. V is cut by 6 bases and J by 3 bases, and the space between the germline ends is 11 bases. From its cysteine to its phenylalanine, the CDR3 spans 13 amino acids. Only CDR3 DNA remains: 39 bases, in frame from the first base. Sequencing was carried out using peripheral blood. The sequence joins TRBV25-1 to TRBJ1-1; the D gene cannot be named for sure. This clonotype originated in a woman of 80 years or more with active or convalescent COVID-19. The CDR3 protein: CASSAGYHTEAFF. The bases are TGTGCCAGCAGCGCGGGATACCACACTGAAGCTTTCTTT.